This TCR beta chain was identified in a study of response to subunit inactivated influenza vaccine. General observations from the study: The authors offered the suggestion that each seasonal influenza vaccination recruits few new T cells.

This clonotype showed up many times. Its antigen is currently unknown. V lost 5 bases to trimming and J lost 2 bases; unmatched junction nucleotides: 2. CDR1 is SGHTA and CDR2 is FQGNSA in the germline V gene. This CDR3 region has 14 residues. TCRdb reanalysed the RT-PCR reads using MiXCR and keeps one entry per CDR3 protein. This table holds some 180,000 distinct CDR3 sequences, about 9.3% found once. The sequencing here drew on non-naive T cells sorted from PBMCs, taken on the day of vaccination. The rearrangement links TRBV7-2 to TRBJ2-7; 11 bases match TRBD1. This clonotype originated in a man aged 45-65 years who received an inactivated influenza vaccine. As DNA, the CDR3 is TGTGCCAGCAGCCTGGACAGGGGGCCCTACGAGCAGTACTTC. The encoded protein is CASSLDRGPYEQYF.